A selection of T cell receptor beta chains follows, all from one sample in a study of regulatory T cells in long-lasting Graves disease. TCRdb analysed the multiplex PCR reads with MiXCR anew, one entry per CDR3 protein. The sample consists of 350,000 to 450,000 distinct CDR3 sequences, roughly 20% of them appearing once. This specimen consisted of peripheral blood mononuclear cells (PBMCs), obtained when the disease was refractory, from a patient treated with antithyroid drugs. The receptors were sampled from a woman in her thirties or forties with Graves disease. The CDR3 runs from the conserved cysteine through the conserved F or W. Fields, in order: J gene, V gene, clone size, D gene, CDR3 DNA, CDR3 protein. D genes are given only for firm matches. Clone sizes are given selectively: once, few, many, or a class where the clone is expanded.

TRBJ1-5 TRBV28 many . TGTGCCAGCAGTTTGATCCCCACAGGGCACAATCAGCCCCAGCATTTT CASSLIPTGHNQPQHF
TRBJ1-2 TRBV7-9 . . TGTGCCAGCAGCTTACACCGGGGGGGAGTTGACTATGGCTACACCTTC CASSLHRGGVDYGYTF
TRBJ1-2 TRBV5-1 . TRBD1 TGCGCCAGCAGCTGGTCGACAGGGGACTATAGCTACACCTTC CASSWSTGDYSYTF
TRBJ2-5 TRBV6-1 many . TGTGCCAGCAGCTCTGGGTTTAGAGAGACCCAGTACTTC CASSSGFRETQYF
TRBJ1-2 TRBV28 . . TGTGCCAGCAGTTTTATCTCTACTAACTATGGCTACACCTTC CASSFISTNYGYTF
TRBJ2-2 TRBV3-1 few . TGTGCCAGCAGCCAAGTTGGGTTCGACACCGGGGAGCTGTTTTTT CASSQVGFDTGELFF
TRBJ2-6 TRBV6-4 . . TGTGCCAGCAGCCCAACCGGGAGCTCTGGGGCCAACGTCCTGACTTTC CASSPTGSSGANVLTF
TRBJ1-4 TRBV5-6 . TRBD1 TGTGCCAGCAGCTTGGGCTCAGGGGGCCCTGAAAAACTGTTTTTT CASSLGSGGPEKLFF
TRBJ2-2 TRBV28 many TRBD1 TGTGCCAGCAGGGGCCACAGGGGTGTGAACACCGGGGAGCTGTTTTTT CASRGHRGVNTGELFF
TRBJ2-7 TRBV28 many TRBD2 TGTGCCAGCAGTTTCGGGGGGGTGCCTAGGGAGCAGTACTTC CASSFGGVPREQYF
TRBJ2-7 TRBV6-1 . TRBD1 TGTGCCGTTGACAGGGGCCGCAACGGCTACGAGCAGTACTTC CAVDRGRNGYEQYF
TRBJ2-1 TRBV29-1 few TRBD2 TGCAGCGTTGGTCTCGGCGGGAGGGCCGTTTCCCATGAGCAGTTCTTC CSVGLGGRAVSHEQFF
TRBJ2-7 TRBV2 few . TGTGCCAGCAGCTTACATCCTGGGGCTCTCTACGAGCAGTACTTC CASSLHPGALYEQYF
TRBJ1-1 TRBV18 . . TGTGCCAGCTCACCACGGGAGGGTGAGCGGGCTTTCTTT CASSPREGERAFF
TRBJ2-6 TRBV7-2 few . TGTGCCAGCAGCGCCCTGGGCAACTCTGGGGCCAACGTCCTGACTTTC CASSALGNSGANVLTF
TRBJ2-6 TRBV27 . . TGTGCCAGCAGGCTCTCCCCTGGGGCCAACGTCCTGACTTTC CASRLSPGANVLTF
TRBJ2-2 TRBV28 many TRBD1 TGTGCCAGCAGGACAGCTCCACGGACAGGAGAGAACACCGGGGAGCTGTTTTTT CASRTAPRTGENTGELFF
TRBJ1-2 TRBV12-3/TRBV12-4 . . TGTGCCAGCAGTCCGGGGGGGGATATCTATGGCTACACCTTC CASSPGGDIYGYTF
TRBJ2-5 TRBV18 few TRBD2 TGTGCCAGCTCACCCCCTCCGGGGGGGACCCAGTACTTC CASSPPPGGTQYF
TRBJ2-7 TRBV5-1 . TRBD2 TGCGCCAGCAGCTTGGGGCCTAGCGGGAATTCCTACGAGCAGTACTTC CASSLGPSGNSYEQYF
TRBJ2-2 TRBV4-1 . . TGCGCCAGCAGCCAAGGGCCGGACGGGGAGCTGTTTTTT CASSQGPDGELFF
TRBJ2-3 TRBV28 . TRBD1 TGTGCCAGCACGATGACAGGGGGCTTAGGAGATACGCAGTATTTT CASTMTGGLGDTQYF
TRBJ2-5 TRBV6-1 many . TGTGCCAGCAGTGAAGCAGAGGGGGGGGCAGAGACCCAGTACTTC CASSEAEGGAETQYF
TRBJ1-1 TRBV5-1 many TRBD1 TGCGCCAGCAGCGCCCAGGGGGCGCGGACAACCACTGAAGCTTTCTTT CASSAQGARTTTEAFF
TRBJ1-2 TRBV7-3 . TRBD1 TGTGCCAGCAGCGAGACAGGGGGTTTTGGCTACACCTTC CASSETGGFGYTF
TRBJ2-1 TRBV2 . . TGTGCCAGCAGTCGAGAGAATGAGCAGTTCTTC CASSRENEQFF
TRBJ1-1 TRBV10-3 few . TGTGCCATCAGTGGGGAACTGGGGGCAGGGAACACTGAAGCTTTCTTT CAISGELGAGNTEAFF
TRBJ1-1 TRBV14 few . TGTGCCAGCAGCCAAGAGGGGGCACAGAGGAACACTGAAGCTTTCTTT CASSQEGAQRNTEAFF
TRBJ1-6 TRBV20-1 . TRBD1 TGCATTGCTAGAGGACCGGGACAGGGGGCTTCACCCCTCCACTTT CIARGPGQGASPLHF
TRBJ2-7 TRBV2 many . TGTGCCAGCCGCAGGGGCCAATTCGGCTCCTACGAGCAGTACTTC CASRRGQFGSYEQYF
TRBJ1-4 TRBV6-1 many . TGTGCCAGCATGCTGACAAGCACTAATGAAAAACTGTTTTTT CASMLTSTNEKLFF
TRBJ2-2 TRBV5-1 many . TGTGCCAGCAGCTTCGATCTGGCCGGGGAGCTGTTTTTT CASSFDLAGELFF
TRBJ2-2 TRBV4-1 . TRBD2 TGCGCCAGCAGCCAACGAGCGGGAATGAACACCGGGGAGCTGTTTTTT CASSQRAGMNTGELFF
TRBJ2-5 TRBV28 once TRBD2 TGTGCCAGCAGTTCTAGCGGGAGCTGGGAGACCCAGTACTTC CASSSSGSWETQYF
TRBJ1-2 TRBV20-1 many . TGCAGTGCTAGATATTCTAACTATGGCTACACCTTC CSARYSNYGYTF
TRBJ2-5 TRBV7-2 many . TGTGCCAGCAGCTTACCGACCCCTGGGGAGACCCAGTACTTC CASSLPTPGETQYF
TRBJ1-6 TRBV12-3/TRBV12-4 . . TGTGCCAGCAGTTTAGGGGAGGGGCGTAATTCACCCCTCCACTTT CASSLGEGRNSPLHF
TRBJ2-2 TRBV28 . . TGTGCCAGCAGTTTATATTGGGGGGAAAACACCGGGGAGCTGTTTTTT CASSLYWGENTGELFF
TRBJ1-5 TRBV2 many TRBD1 TGTGCCAGCAGGGAATACGGGACAGGGGATCAGCCCCAGCATTTT CASREYGTGDQPQHF
TRBJ2-7 TRBV20-1 . TRBD2 TGCAGTGCTAGACTTCGACTAGCGGGCCTGTACGAGCAGTACTTC CSARLRLAGLYEQYF
TRBJ2-7 TRBV2 few . TGTGCCAGCAGAAAGACGGAATACTACGAGCAGTACTTC CASRKTEYYEQYF
TRBJ1-2 TRBV6-1 many . TGTGCCAGCAGGGAGACATCGCTTAAGAACTATGGCTACACCTTC CASRETSLKNYGYTF
TRBJ2-5 TRBV29-1 many TRBD1 TGCAGCGTTGATTTCCAGGGGGACATCTGGTACCAAGAGACCCAGTACTTC CSVDFQGDIWYQETQYF
TRBJ2-5 TRBV3-1 . . TGTGCCAGCAGCCCCCCACATGACCAAAGAGAGACCCAGTACTTC CASSPPHDQRETQYF
TRBJ2-5 TRBV10-3 many TRBD2 TGTGCCATCAGTGAGTCATCGGCGGGAGTTGGGGAGACCCAGTACTTC CAISESSAGVGETQYF
TRBJ1-4 TRBV29-1 . . TGCAGCGTTGAAATGGGGGTCGAAAAACTGTTTTTT CSVEMGVEKLFF
TRBJ1-2 TRBV20-1 many TRBD1 TGCAGTGCTAGAGACCTAGGACAGGGGGAACATGGCTACACCTTC CSARDLGQGEHGYTF
TRBJ1-1 TRBV27 many TRBD1 TGTGCCAGCACTCCCTCACAGGGGGCGTGGACTGAAGCTTTCTTT CASTPSQGAWTEAFF
TRBJ1-2 TRBV28 many TRBD1 TGTGCCAGCAGTACCTCCCAGGGGGATGGCTACACCTTC CASSTSQGDGYTF
TRBJ1-5 TRBV28 many . TGTGCCAGCAGTTTGGGGGCCAATCAGCCCCAGCATTTT CASSLGANQPQHF
TRBJ2-7 TRBV3-1 many . TGTGCCAGCAGCCAAGATCTGACCTACGAGCAGTACTTC CASSQDLTYEQYF
TRBJ2-6 TRBV12-3/TRBV12-4 . . TGTGCCAGCAGCACAGGGAACTCTGGGGCCAACGTCCTGACTTTC CASSTGNSGANVLTF